This entry features one T cell receptor beta chain sequence. The antigen is not known. The sample comes from a study of a mutant IDH1 vaccine in newly diagnosed glioma. Assay: immunoSEQ multiplex PCR; the TCRdb copy retains only in-frame clones and omits some. The sample includes tens of thousands of clones, over 80% of them seen just once. The time point here: week 23, last vaccination. A single vaccine dose contained 300 ug of mutant IDH1 20-mer peptide, and topical imiquimod was used with it. Germline V gives CDR1 SGHRS, CDR2 YFSETQ. The CDR3 is 20 residues long. Trimming cost V 2 bases and J 3 bases; bases outside gene matches: 17.

V and J are TRBV5-1 and TRBJ2-1; 10 bases agree with TRBD1. The TCR comes from a man aged 40-55 years with glioma. Source: PBMCs, taken from a glioma patient whose treatment included an IDH1 peptide vaccine. CDR3 sequence reads: CASSFPTGGIASAFYNEQFF. The CDR3 DNA follows: TGCGCCAGCAGCTTTCCGACAGGGGGCATTGCTAGCGCCTTCTACAATGAGCAGTTCTTC.